This TCR beta chain derives from a study of cytomegalovirus exposure and HLA in healthy donors. The study, taken as a whole, reports: A few V segments could not be told apart, such as TRBV6-2 and TRBV6-3, and were left out.

This clone was counted a single time. What it recognizes is unknown. This PCR relied on a set of 60 Vbeta primers and 13 Jbeta primers. Assay: immunoSEQ multiplex PCR; the TCRdb copy retains only in-frame clones and omits some. The sample holds approximately 160,000 clones, around 78% seen once. CDR1 ENHRY and CDR2 SYGVKD come from the germline V gene. Trimming shortened V by 6 bases and J by 5 bases, and 16 bases separated the two germline ends. This CDR3 is built from 14 residues. The chain employs TRBV10-3 and TRBJ1-2; weak D call: TRBD1 (6 bases). Sequenced input: PBMCs. The source is a female donor in good health and CMV-seronegative. CDR3 coding DNA: TGTGCCATCAGCGAAGGAAACAGGGTGTATGGCTACACCTTC. Its protein is CAISEGNRVYGYTF.